The clone carrying this T cell receptor beta chain was seen at least ten times. These data belong to a study of T cells in Graves' hyperthyroidism and ophthalmopathy. Germline CDR1 reads LNHDA; CDR2 reads SQIVND (reference sequence). CDR3 length: 16 amino acids. Trimming cost V 2 bases and J 6 bases, with 19 bases left between them. Amplified regions were TCR beta CDR3 sequences from RNA transcripts. The TCR CDR3 was amplified in a first-round RT-PCR using the HTBI primer set. TCRdb redid the calling of the multiplex PCR reads with MiXCR, one entry per CDR3 protein. The sample has roughly 350,000 distinct CDR3 sequences; around 13% are singletons.

This TCR came from a woman aged 35 to 49 with Graves' ophthalmopathy. The specimen sequenced was blood. This rearrangement joins TRBV19 to TRBJ1-2; a weak D match, TRBD1 (5 bases). The CDR3 spells CASSIMGGTKLDGYTF. The DNA of the CDR3 is TGTGCCAGTAGTATAATGGGCGGGACCAAGCTTGATGGCTACACCTTC.